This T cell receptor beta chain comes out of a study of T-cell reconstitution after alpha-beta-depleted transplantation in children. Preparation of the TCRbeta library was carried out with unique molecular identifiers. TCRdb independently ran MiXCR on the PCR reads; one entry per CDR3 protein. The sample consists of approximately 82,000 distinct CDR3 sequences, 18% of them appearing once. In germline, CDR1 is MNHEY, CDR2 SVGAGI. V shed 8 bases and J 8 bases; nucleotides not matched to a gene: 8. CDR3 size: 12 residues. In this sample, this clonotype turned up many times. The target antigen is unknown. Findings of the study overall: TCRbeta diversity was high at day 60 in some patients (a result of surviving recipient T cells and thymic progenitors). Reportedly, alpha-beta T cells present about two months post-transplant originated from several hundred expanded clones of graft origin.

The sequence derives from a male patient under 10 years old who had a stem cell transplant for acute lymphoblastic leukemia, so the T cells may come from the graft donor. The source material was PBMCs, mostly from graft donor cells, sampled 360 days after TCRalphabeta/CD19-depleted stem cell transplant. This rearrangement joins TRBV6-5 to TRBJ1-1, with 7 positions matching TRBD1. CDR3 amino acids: CASQFRDREAFF. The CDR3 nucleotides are TGTGCCAGCCAATTTCGGGACAGAGAAGCTTTCTTT.